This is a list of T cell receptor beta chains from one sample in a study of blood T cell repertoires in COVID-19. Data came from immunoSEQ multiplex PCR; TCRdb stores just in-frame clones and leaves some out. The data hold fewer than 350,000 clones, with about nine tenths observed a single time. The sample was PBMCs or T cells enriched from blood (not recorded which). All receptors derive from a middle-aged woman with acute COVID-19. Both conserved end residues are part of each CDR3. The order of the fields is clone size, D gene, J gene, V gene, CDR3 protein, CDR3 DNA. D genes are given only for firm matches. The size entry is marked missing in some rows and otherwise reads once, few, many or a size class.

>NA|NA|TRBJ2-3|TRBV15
CATSRDLESTDTQYF
TGTGCCACCAGCAGAGATTTGGAGAGCACAGATACGCAGTATTTT
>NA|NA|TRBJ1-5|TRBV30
CAWGRGGQPQHF
TGTGCCTGGGGTAGGGGTGGCCAGCCCCAGCATTTT
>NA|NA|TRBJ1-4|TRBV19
CASSIDINSEKLFF
TGTGCCAGTAGTATTGATATTAACAGTGAAAAACTGTTTTTT
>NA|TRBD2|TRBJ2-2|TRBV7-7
CASSLSSGRAFGGELFF
TGTGCTAGCAGCTTATCTAGCGGGAGGGCCTTTGGCGGGGAGCTGTTTTTT
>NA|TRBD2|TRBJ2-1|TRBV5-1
CASSPLAGGHNEQFF
TGCGCCAGCAGCCCCCTAGCGGGAGGCCACAATGAGCAGTTCTTC
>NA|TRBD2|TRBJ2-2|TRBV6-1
CASSGHRGVNTGELFF
TGTGCCAGCAGTGGCCACCGGGGGGTGAACACCGGGGAGCTGTTTTTT
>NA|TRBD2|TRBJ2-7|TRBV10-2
CASAKWASGAEEQYF
TGCGCCAGCGCTAAGTGGGCTAGCGGGGCCGAGGAGCAGTACTTC
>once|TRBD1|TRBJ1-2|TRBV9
CASSVDLKGAAGYTF
TGTGCCAGCAGCGTAGATTTAAAGGGGGCGGCTGGCTACACCTTC
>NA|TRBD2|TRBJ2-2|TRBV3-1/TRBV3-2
CASSQERIRKTSGGLNRELFF
TGTGCCAGCAGCCAAGAACGGATCCGCAAGACTAGCGGGGGTCTTAACCGGGAGCTGTTTTTT
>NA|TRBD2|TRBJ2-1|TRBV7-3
CASSPTSGGVNEQFF
TGTGCCAGCAGCCCTACTAGCGGGGGGGTCAATGAGCAGTTCTTC
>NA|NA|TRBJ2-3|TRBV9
CASSAQSSTDTQYF
TGTGCCAGCAGCGCACAATCTAGCACAGATACGCAGTATTTT
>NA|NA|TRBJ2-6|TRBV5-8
CASSLGLTSGANVLTF
TGTGCCAGCAGCTTGGGACTGACCTCTGGGGCCAACGTCCTGACTTTC
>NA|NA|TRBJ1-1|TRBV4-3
CASSQDNAGANTEAFF
TGCGCCAGCAGCCAAGATAACGCGGGGGCAAACACTGAAGCTTTCTTT
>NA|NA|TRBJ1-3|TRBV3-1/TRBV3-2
CASSQARDGGATIYF
TGTGCCAGCAGCCAAGCCCGAGACGGTGGAGCCACCATATATTTT
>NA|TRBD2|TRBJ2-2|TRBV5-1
CASSLGLAVNTGELFF
TGCGCCAGCAGCTTGGGACTAGCCGTAAACACCGGGGAGCTGTTTTTT
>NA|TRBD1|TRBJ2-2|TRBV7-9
CASSFTGGPGELFF
TGTGCCAGCAGTTTCACAGGGGGCCCCGGGGAGCTGTTTTTT
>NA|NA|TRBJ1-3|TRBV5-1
CASSLQQASSGNTIYF
TGCGCCAGCAGCTTGCAACAGGCAAGCTCTGGAAACACCATATATTTT
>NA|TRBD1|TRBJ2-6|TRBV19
CASQQGAGSGANVLTF
TGTGCCAGCCAACAGGGGGCGGGCTCTGGGGCCAACGTCCTGACTTTC
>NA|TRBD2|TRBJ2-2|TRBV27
CASSFSRTSGGAEELFF
TGTGCCAGCAGTTTCTCAAGGACTAGCGGGGGGGCCGAGGAGCTGTTTTTT
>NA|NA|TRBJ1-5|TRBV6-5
CASSPGYNQPQHF
TGTGCCAGCTCGCCGGGATACAATCAGCCCCAGCATTTT
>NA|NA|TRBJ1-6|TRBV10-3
CASTQDTGISPLHF
TGTGCCAGCACCCAAGATACCGGGATTTCACCCCTCCACTTT
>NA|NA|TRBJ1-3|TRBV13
CASSLDRGGNTIYF
TGTGCCAGCAGCTTAGATAGGGGTGGAAACACCATATATTTT
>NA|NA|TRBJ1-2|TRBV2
CASTIDRNYGYTF
TGTGCCAGCACCATTGACAGAAACTATGGCTACACCTTC
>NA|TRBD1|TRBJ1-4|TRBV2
CASSAFGTDNEKLFF
TGTGCCAGCAGTGCATTCGGGACAGATAATGAAAAACTGTTTTTT
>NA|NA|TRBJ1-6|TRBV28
CASSQWQGNSPLHF
TGTGCCAGCAGTCAGTGGCAGGGCAATTCACCCCTCCACTTT
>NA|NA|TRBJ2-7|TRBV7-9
CASSSGRGDNEQYF
TGTGCCAGCAGCTCCGGGCGAGGGGACAACGAGCAGTACTTC
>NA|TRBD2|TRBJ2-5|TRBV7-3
CASSPRGAGGLETQYF
TGTGCCAGCAGCCCTCGGGGAGCGGGGGGGCTTGAGACCCAGTACTTC
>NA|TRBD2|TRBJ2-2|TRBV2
CASYRGDAGELFF
TGTGCCAGTTATCGGGGGGACGCCGGGGAGCTGTTTTTT
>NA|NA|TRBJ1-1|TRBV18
CASSPLDSHTEAFF
TGTGCCAGCTCACCGCTGGACAGCCACACTGAAGCTTTCTTT
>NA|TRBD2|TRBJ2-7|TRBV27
CASGRTSTYEQYF
TGTGCCAGCGGTCGGACTAGCACCTACGAGCAGTACTTC
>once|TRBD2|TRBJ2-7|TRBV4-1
CASSPTGLANTYEQYF
TGCGCCAGCAGCCCAACGGGACTAGCGAATACCTACGAGCAGTACTTC
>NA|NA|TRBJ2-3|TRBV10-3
CAISYTSSTDTQYF
TGTGCCATCAGTTACACATCTAGCACAGATACACAGTATTTT
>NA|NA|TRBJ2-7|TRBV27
CASRPGHTNSDYEQYF
TGTGCCAGCAGACCGGGACATACAAATTCGGACTACGAGCAGTACTTC
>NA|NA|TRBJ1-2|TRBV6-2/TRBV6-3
CASSYRTAYGYTF
TGTGCCAGCAGTTACCGGACAGCCTATGGCTACACCTTC
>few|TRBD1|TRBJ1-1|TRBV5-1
CASSLAGGVNTEAFF
TGCGCCAGCAGCTTGGCAGGGGGCGTGAACACTGAAGCTTTCTTT
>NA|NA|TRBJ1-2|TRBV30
CAWSVPPDRYYGYTF
TGTGCCTGGAGTGTACCCCCGGACAGATACTATGGCTACACCTTC
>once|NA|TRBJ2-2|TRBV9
CASSGQQNTGELFF
TGTGCCAGCAGCGGACAGCAGAACACCGGGGAGCTGTTTTTT
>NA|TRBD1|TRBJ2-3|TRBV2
CASRTGGTQYF
TGTGCCAGCAGGACAGGGGGAACGCAGTATTTT
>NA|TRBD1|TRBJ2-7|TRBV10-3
CAISEGTGAYEQYF
TGTGCCATCAGTGAGGGGACAGGAGCGTACGAGCAGTACTTC
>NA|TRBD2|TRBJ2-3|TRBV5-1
CASSEGLAGSTDTQYF
TGCGCCAGCAGCGAAGGACTAGCGGGCAGCACAGATACGCAGTATTTT
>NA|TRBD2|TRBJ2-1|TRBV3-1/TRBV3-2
CASSVTSRQFF
TGTGCCAGCAGCGTGACTAGCCGGCAGTTCTTC
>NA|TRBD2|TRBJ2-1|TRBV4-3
CASSQERLAGGDSYNEQFF
TGCGCCAGCAGCCAAGAAAGGCTAGCGGGAGGGGACTCCTACAATGAGCAGTTCTTC
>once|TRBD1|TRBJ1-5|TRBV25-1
CASSDGDRGNQPQHF
TGTGCCAGCAGTGATGGGGACAGGGGAAATCAGCCCCAGCATTTT
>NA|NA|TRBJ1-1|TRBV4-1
CASSQEFGGFLTEAFF
TGCGCCAGCAGCCAAGAGTTCGGGGGATTCTTGACTGAAGCTTTCTTT
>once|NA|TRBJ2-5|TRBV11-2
CASSLRGNRETQYF
TGTGCCAGCAGCTTACGGGGGAATAGGGAGACCCAGTACTTC
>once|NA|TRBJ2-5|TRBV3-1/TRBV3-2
CASSPRDLGRGTQYF
TGTGCCAGCAGCCCCCGGGACTTAGGACGGGGGACCCAGTACTTC
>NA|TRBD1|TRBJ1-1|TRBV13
CASSGGQGYMNTEAFF
TGTGCCAGCAGCGGGGGACAGGGGTACATGAACACTGAAGCTTTCTTT
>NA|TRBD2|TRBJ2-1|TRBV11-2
CASSLLAGASGGGEQFF
TGTGCCAGCAGCCTCCTAGCGGGAGCGTCAGGGGGTGGCGAGCAGTTCTTC
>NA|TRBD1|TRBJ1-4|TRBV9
CASSVRDRVETNEKLFF
TGTGCCAGCAGCGTCCGGGACAGGGTGGAAACTAATGAAAAACTGTTTTTT
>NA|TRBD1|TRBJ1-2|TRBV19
CASSIRTGAFDYGYTF
TGTGCCAGTAGTATCCGGACAGGAGCGTTTGACTATGGCTACACCTTC
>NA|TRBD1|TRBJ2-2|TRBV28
CASSLGQGVAGELFF
TGTGCCAGCAGTTTAGGACAGGGGGTAGCCGGGGAGCTGTTTTTT
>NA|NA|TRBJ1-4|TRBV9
CASSVGGGQRGEKLFF
TGTGCCAGCAGCGTAGGAGGGGGACAACGGGGCGAAAAACTGTTTTTT
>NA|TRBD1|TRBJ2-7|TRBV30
CAWSFGSGTGPTEQYF
TGTGCCTGGAGTTTTGGGAGTGGGACAGGGCCCACCGAGCAGTACTTC
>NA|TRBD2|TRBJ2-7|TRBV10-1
CASSESMTTSGAYEQYF
TGCGCCAGCAGTGAGTCTATGACGACTAGCGGGGCCTACGAGCAGTACTTC
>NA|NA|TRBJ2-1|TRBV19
CASSIGALAGHEQFF
TGTGCCAGTAGTATTGGGGCTCTGGCGGGACATGAGCAGTTCTTC